This T cell receptor (beta chain) is drawn from a study of T-cell reconstitution after alpha-beta-depleted transplantation in children. Unique molecular identifiers were used to barcode this TCRbeta library. TCRdb processed the PCR reads anew with MiXCR; each CDR3 protein has one entry. The sample has 200,000 to 300,000 distinct CDR3 sequences; 20% to 30% are singletons. There are many counts of this clonotype. This CDR3 has 12 amino acids. Germline assignment: CDR1 SQVTM and CDR2 ANQGSEA. V shed 3 bases and J shed 5 bases, with 7 bases lying between them. The chain joins TRBV29-1 to TRBJ2-2; D is uncertain. Material: PBMCs, obtained before TCRalphabeta/CD19-depleted stem cell transplant. The clonotype originates from a girl aged 2 to 10 with Fanconi anemia, due to receive a stem cell transplant. The CDR3 spells CSVEGNTGELFF. Written as DNA, the CDR3 is TGCAGCGTTGAGGGAAATACCGGGGAGCTGTTTTTT.